What follows describes a single TCR beta chain. There is no known antigen for this receptor. The input lacks base qualities; no much larger clone sits a single base away. Participants in the prospective study were enrolled through a virtual design, were aged roughly 18 to 90 years, and lived in some 24 United States geographic areas. Cohort assignment in the prospective study relied on participant-reported clinical history from a screening survey and a study questionnaire. Recovered participants in ImmuneRACE Cohort 3 were defined as having two consecutive negative NP/OP PCR tests, clearance from a healthcare professional, or resolution of symptoms. In the prospective study, mobile phlebotomists collected whole blood, serum and a nasopharyngeal or oropharyngeal swab from each participant. Additional blood draws and questionnaires over an approximately two-month period could optionally be provided by prospective study participants. Before DNA extraction, blood samples from the prospective study were shipped at room temperature or frozen.

This record comes from a study of blood T cell repertoires in COVID-19 (dated by TCRdb to 2020 to 2021). As for the study more broadly: Collaborator samples came from the United States, Italy and Spain and covered acute and convalescent phases of COVID-19. The samples were drawn from the first 160 participants of the ongoing ImmuneRACE study and from 950 to 1,500 subjects provided by 6 global collaborators. Nearly every sample came with metadata listing a de-identified subject ID, COVID-19 status, age in years and sex. The prospective study material was composed of cDNA or gDNA derived from T cells, B-cell-depleted T cells, or PBMCs. Where available, HLA class I and class II types were taken from metadata supplied by the sample provider and were not determined by assay-based typing. Deeply sampled blood TCRbeta repertoires from subjects exposed to, actively infected with, or recovered from COVID-19 were included in the dataset. The repertoires were made available in a free public database intended to serve as a resource for research on the immune response to SARS-CoV-2.

CDR1 SGHTA and CDR2 FQGNSA were looked up in the germline V gene. A distance of 4 bases separates the germline ends of V and J, which lose 1 base and 1 base respectively. Spanning cysteine to phenylalanine, the CDR3 consists of 13 amino acids. Of all the DNA, just the CDR3 is kept, 39 bases in frame from base 1. TCRbeta CDR3 regions were amplified from genomic DNA using the immunoSEQ Assay, a bias-controlled multiplex PCR. The source study handled its data this way. Within the assay, amplification of reference gene primers was used to estimate how many nucleated cells each sample contained. To quantify the absolute abundance of each unique TCRbeta CDR3 rearrangement, sequence reads were collapsed and filtered. For each sample, productive Simpson clonality was calculated as the square root of Simpson's diversity index over productive rearrangements. This is the immuneACCESS table as TCRdb keeps it, with only in-frame sequences that have V and J called. A part of the clones is gone; compared with another copy, unresolved V genes explain less than half, and the rest is unexplained. V, J and clone size reflect that table, while D and trimming were determined from the DNA. This sample comprises a few hundred thousand clones, 85% to 90% of them detected only once. Of the sample, roughly 1.7% is held by the ten largest clones.

Overall study outcomes, separate from this receptor: The quantity of clinical and demographic metadata differed by source and by participant and was supplied without curation.

Sequenced: PBMCs or T cells enriched from blood (not recorded which). The chain was built from TRBV7-2 and TRBJ1-1; the D gene cannot be named for sure. The source of this sequence is a man aged 35 to 55 who had recovered from COVID-19. CDR3 region: CASSLGENTEAFF. The nucleotides are TGTGCCAGCAGCTTAGGAGAGAACACTGAAGCTTTCTTT. Reference TRBV7-2 and TRBJ1-1 genes cover what lies past the CDR3, so the full variable domain is GAGVSQSPSNKVTEKGKDVELRCDPISGHTALYWYRQSLGQGLEFLIYFQGNSAPDKSGLPSDRFSAERTGGSVSTLTIQRTQQEDSAVYLCASSLGENTEAFFGQGTRLTVV.